What follows describes a single T cell receptor beta chain. Clones were read by immunoSEQ multiplex PCR, and TCRdb kept only the in-frame ones, dropping some. The table includes fewer than 55,000 clones, about 92% detected once. This specimen comes from a study of Tregs in tolerant kidney transplant recipients. Related graft donors supplied nonmyeloablative bone marrow transplants, and mixed chimerism was transient. Germline assignment: CDR1 SGHRS and CDR2 YFSETQ. J gave up 4 bases and V 1 base, and 1 base lay outside the gene matches. CDR3 length equals 13 residues. The TCR originated in a human patient who received a combined kidney and bone marrow transplant. The T cells may come from the graft donor. The rearrangement links TRBV5-1 to TRBJ1-1; 7 bases line up with TRBD1. Sequencing was performed on CD8+ T cells from blood (PBMCs), taken 12 months after the transplant. This chain's CDR3 is CASSLSGGTEAFF. CDR3 bases: TGCGCCAGCAGCTTGTCAGGGGGCACTGAAGCTTTCTTT.